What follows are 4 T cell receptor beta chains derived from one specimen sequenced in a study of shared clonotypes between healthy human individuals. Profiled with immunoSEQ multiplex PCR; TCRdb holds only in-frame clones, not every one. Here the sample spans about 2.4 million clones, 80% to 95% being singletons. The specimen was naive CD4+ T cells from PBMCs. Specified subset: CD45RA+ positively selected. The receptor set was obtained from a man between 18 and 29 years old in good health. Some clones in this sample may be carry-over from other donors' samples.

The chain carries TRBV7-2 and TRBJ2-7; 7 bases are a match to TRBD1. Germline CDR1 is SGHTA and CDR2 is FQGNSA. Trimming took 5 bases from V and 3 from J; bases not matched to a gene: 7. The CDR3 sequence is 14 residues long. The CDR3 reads CASSPPQGFYEQYF. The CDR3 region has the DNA TGTGCCAGCAGCCCGCCACAGGGGTTCTACGAGCAGTACTTC.

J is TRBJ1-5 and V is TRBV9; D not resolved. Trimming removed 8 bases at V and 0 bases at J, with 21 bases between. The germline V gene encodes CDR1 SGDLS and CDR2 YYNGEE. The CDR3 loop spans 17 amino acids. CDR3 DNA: TGTGCCAGGCGGCCTGGCAGAGATCAATATAGCAATCAGCCCCAGCATTTT. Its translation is CARRPGRDQYSNQPQHF.

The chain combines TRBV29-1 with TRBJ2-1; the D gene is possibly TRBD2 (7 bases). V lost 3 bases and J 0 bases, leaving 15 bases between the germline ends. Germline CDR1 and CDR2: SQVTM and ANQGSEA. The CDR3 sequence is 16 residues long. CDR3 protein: CSVERGGGSSYNEQFF. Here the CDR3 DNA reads TGCAGCGTTGAGAGGGGGGGCGGGAGCTCCTACAATGAGCAGTTCTTC.

In DNA, the CDR3 is TGTGCCAGCAGCTTTGGGGGGCAGCCCCAGCATTTT. This codes for CASSFGGQPQHF. V usage is TRBV7-9 and J usage is TRBJ1-5; a weak D match, TRBD1 (5 bases). Germline-derived CDR1 and CDR2 are SEHNR and FQNEAQ (reference sequence). The CDR3 is made up of 12 amino acids. The V gene lost 3 bases and the J gene lost 7 bases, with 7 bases spanning the gap.